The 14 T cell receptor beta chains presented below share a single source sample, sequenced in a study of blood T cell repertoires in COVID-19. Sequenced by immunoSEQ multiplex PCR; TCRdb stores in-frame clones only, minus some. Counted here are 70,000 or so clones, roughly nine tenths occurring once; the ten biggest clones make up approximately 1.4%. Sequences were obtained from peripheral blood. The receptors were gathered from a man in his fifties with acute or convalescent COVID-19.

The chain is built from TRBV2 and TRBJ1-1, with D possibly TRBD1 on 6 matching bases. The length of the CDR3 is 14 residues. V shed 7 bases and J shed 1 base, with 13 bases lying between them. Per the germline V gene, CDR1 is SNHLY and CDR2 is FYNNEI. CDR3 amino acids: CASTKTGWNTEAFF. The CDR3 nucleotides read TGTGCCAGCACCAAGACAGGTTGGAACACTGAAGCTTTCTTT.

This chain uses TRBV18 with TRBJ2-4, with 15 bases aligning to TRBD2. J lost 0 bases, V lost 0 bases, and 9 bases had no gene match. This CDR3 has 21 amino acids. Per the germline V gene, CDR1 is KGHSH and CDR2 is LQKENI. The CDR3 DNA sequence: TGTGCCAGCTCACCACCAGGCAGGGGACTAGCGGGAGGACTAGCCAAAAACATTCAGTACTTC. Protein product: CASSPPGRGLAGGLAKNIQYF.

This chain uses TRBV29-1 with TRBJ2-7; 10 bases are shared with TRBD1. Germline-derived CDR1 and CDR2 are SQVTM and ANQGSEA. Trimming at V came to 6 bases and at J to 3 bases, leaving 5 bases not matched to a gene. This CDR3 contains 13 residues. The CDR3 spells CSVPGQGFYEQYF. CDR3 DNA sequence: TGCAGCGTACCGGGACAGGGGTTCTACGAGCAGTACTTC.

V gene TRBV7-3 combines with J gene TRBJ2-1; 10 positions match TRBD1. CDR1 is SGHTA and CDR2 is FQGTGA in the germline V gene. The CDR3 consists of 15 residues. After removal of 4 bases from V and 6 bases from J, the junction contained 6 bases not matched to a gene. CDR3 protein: CASSYGQGGGNEQFF. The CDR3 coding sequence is TGTGCCAGCAGCTATGGACAGGGGGGTGGCAATGAGCAGTTCTTC.

CDR3 sequence (DNA): TGTGCCACCAGTGACCGGGGACTAGCGGAAGAGACCCAGTACTTC. Translation gives CATSDRGLAEETQYF. This chain uses TRBV24-1 with TRBJ2-5; 11 bases line up with TRBD2. There are 15 residues in the CDR3. The J segment lost 3 bases and the V segment lost 4 bases, leaving 3 bases of the junction unmatched. The germline V gene encodes CDR1 KGHDR and CDR2 SFDVKD.

Written as DNA, the CDR3 is TGTGCCAGCAGCAGACCGGGGGAGGGTTGGGGAAATGGCTACACCTTC. Encoded protein: CASSRPGEGWGNGYTF. The chain employs TRBV5-4 and TRBJ1-2; tentative D call: TRBD1 (5 bases). Germline values: CDR1 SGHNT, CDR2 YYREEE (reference sequence). The CDR3 sequence is 16 residues long. Trimming cost V 4 bases and J 6 bases, with 22 bases left between them.

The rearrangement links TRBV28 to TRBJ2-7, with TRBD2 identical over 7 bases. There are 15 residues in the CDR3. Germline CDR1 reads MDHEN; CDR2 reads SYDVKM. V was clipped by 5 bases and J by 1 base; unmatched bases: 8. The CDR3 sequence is CASSLGRGSSYEQYF. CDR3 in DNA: TGTGCCAGCAGTCTGGGGAGGGGCAGTTCCTACGAGCAGTACTTC.

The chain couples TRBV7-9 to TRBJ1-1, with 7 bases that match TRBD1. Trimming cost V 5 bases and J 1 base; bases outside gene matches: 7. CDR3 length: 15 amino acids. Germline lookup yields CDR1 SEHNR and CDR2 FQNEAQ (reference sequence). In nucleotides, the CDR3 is TGTGCCAGCAGCGCGAAGGGGGCACGGAACACTGAAGCTTTCTTT. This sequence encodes CASSAKGARNTEAFF.

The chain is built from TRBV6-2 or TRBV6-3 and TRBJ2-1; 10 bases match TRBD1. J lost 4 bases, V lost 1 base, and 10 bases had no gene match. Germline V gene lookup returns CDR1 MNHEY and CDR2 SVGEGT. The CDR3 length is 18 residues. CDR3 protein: CASSYLLAGTGVYNEQFF. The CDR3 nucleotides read TGTGCCAGCAGTTACTTATTAGCCGGGACAGGGGTGTACAATGAGCAGTTCTTC.

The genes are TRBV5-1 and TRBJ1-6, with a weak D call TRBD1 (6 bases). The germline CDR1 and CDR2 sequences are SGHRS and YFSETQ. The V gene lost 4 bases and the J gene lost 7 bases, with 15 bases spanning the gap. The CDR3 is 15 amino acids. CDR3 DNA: TGCGCCAGCAGCACGGGACATCGGTCGAATTCACCCCTCCACTTT. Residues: CASSTGHRSNSPLHF.

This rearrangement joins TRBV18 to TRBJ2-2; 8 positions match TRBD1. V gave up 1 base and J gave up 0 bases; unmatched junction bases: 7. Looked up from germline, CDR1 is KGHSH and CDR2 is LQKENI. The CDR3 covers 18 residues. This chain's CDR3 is CASSPRPQGAANTGELFF. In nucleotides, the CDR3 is TGTGCCAGCTCACCACGGCCCCAGGGGGCGGCGAACACCGGGGAGCTGTTTTTT.

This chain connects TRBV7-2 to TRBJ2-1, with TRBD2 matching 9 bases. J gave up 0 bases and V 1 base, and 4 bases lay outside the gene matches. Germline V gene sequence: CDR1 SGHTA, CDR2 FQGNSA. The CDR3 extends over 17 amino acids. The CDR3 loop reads CASSLGLADRSYNEQFF. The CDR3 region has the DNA TGTGCCAGCAGCTTAGGACTAGCGGATCGCTCCTACAATGAGCAGTTCTTC.

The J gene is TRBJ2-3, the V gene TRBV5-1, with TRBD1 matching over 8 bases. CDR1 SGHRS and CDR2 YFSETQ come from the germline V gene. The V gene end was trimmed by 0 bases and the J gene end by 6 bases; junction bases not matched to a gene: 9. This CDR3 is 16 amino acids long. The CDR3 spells CASSLVVAGGKDTQYF. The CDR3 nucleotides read TGCGCCAGCAGCTTGGTGGTGGCAGGGGGCAAGGATACGCAGTATTTT. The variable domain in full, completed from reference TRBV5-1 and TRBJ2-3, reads KAGVTQTPRYLIKTRGQQVTLSCSPISGHRSVSWYQQTPGQGLQFLFEYFSETQRNKGNFPGRFSGRQFSNSRSEMNVSTLELGDSALYLCASSLVVAGGKDTQYFGPGTRLTVL.

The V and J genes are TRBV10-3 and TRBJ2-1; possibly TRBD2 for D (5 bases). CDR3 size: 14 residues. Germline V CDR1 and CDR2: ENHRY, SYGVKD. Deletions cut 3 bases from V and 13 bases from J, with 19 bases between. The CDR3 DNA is TGTGCCATCAGTGAAGCCGGGGAGCACAAATATCAGTTCTTC. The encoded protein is CAISEAGEHKYQFF.